Given below is one T cell receptor beta chain in context. Its antigen is unidentified. Germline V lookup: CDR1 MNHEY, CDR2 SVGEGT. The CDR3 has 14 amino acids. V was shortened by 6 bases and J by 0 bases, with 11 bases between the two germline ends. The entry originates in a study of CD8 T cells in ankylosing spondylitis. General study findings and limits: In peripheral blood, disease-linked CD8+ clones occurred at relatively low frequencies. Ankylosing spondylitis blood appeared to be characterized by a TCR beta motif of roughly eight highly homologous variants.

TCRdb called the 5' RACE reads again in MiXCR, with one record for every CDR3 protein. This table has fewer than 500,000 distinct CDR3 sequences, more than 25% appearing once. What was sequenced was blood, either unsorted or a sorted T cell fraction (not recorded which). This receptor was taken from a male donor with ankylosing spondylitis. This chain joins TRBV6-2 or TRBV6-3 and TRBJ2-5; D call uncertain. CDR3 sequence: CASSTRLYQETQYF. In nucleotides, the CDR3 is TGTGCCAGCAGCACCAGACTTTACCAAGAGACCCAGTACTTC.